This TCR beta chain came from a study of shared clonotypes between healthy human individuals. Points from the study as a whole: Few donors limited the genetic and exposure-history diversity represented. Sharing across four donors was highest in naive CD4 (roughly 5%) and lowest in memory CD8 (around 0.4%).

Running of the assay took place at deep level. The input for sorted-subset replicate PCRs was about 200 ng DNA, tens of thousands of T cell genomes. Profiled with immunoSEQ multiplex PCR; TCRdb holds only in-frame clones, not every one. The data show millions of clones, 85% to 95% seen once. Germline loops: CDR1 MNHEY, CDR2 SMNVEV (reference sequence). The CDR3 has 16 residues. V shed 5 bases and J 5 bases; nucleotides not matched to a gene: 6. For this clone: What it binds is unknown.

The specimen was naive CD4+ T cells from PBMCs. The subset denotes: CD45RA+ positively selected. The receptor was isolated from a young man in good health. Some clones in this sample may be carry-over from other donors' samples. The chain employs TRBV27 and TRBJ2-5; 15 nucleotides align to TRBD2. CDR3 DNA: TGTGCCAGCAGTCCGGGACTAGCGGGAGGTTATGAGACCCAGTACTTC. Its translation: CASSPGLAGGYETQYF.